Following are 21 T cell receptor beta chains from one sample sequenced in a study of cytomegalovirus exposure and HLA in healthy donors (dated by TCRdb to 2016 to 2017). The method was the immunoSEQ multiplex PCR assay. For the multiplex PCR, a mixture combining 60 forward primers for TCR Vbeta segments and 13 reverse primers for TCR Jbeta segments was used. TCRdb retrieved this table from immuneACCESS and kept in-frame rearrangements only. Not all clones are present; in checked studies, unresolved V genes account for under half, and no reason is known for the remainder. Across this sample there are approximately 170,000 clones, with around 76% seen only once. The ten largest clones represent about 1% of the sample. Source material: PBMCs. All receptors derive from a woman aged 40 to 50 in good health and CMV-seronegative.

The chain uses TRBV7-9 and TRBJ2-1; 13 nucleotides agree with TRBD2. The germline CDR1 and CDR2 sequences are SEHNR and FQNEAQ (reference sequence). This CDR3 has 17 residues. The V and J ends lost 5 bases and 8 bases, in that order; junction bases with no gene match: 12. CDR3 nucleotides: TGTGCCAGCAGCCTCAGACTAGCGGGAGGATATTTCGATGAGCAGTTCTTC. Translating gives CASSLRLAGGYFDEQFF.

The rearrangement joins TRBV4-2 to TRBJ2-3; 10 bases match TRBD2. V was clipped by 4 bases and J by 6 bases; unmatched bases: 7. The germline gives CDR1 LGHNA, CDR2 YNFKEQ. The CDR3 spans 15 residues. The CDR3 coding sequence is TGTGCCAGCAGCCCTACGGGACTAGCGCCGGATACGCAGTATTTT. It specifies CASSPTGLAPDTQYF.

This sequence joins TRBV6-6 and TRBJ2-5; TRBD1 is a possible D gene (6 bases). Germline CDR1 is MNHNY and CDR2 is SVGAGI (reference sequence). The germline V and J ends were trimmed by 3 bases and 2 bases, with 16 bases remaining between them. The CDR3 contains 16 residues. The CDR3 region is CASSYGLRQEQETQYF. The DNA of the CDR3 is TGTGCCAGCAGTTATGGGCTCCGACAGGAACAAGAGACCCAGTACTTC.

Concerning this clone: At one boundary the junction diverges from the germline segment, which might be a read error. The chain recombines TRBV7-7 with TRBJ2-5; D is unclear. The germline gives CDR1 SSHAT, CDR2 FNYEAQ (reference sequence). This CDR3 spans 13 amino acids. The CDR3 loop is CASSPQSAETQYF. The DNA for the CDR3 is TGTGCTAGCAGCCCCCAGAGCGCGGAGACCCAGTACTTC.

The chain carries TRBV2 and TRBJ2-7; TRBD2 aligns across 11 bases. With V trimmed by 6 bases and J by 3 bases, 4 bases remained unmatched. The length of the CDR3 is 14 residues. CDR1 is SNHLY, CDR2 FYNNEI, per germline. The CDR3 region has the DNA TGTGCCAGCAGCAAAACTAGCGGGAGCTACGAGCAGTACTTC. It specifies CASSKTSGSYEQYF.

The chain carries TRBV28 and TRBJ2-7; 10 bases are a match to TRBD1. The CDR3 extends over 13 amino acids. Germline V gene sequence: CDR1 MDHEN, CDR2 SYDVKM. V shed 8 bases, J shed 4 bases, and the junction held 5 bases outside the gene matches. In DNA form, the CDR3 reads TGTGCCAGCGGACAGGGGGAAGGTTACGAGCAGTACTTC. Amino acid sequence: CASGQGEGYEQYF.

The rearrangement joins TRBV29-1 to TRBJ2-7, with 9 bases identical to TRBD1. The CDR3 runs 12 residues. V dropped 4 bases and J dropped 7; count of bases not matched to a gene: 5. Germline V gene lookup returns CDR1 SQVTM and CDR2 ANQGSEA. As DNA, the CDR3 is TGCAGCGTTGTACAGGGGGCGAGAGAGCAGTACTTC. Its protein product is CSVVQGAREQYF.

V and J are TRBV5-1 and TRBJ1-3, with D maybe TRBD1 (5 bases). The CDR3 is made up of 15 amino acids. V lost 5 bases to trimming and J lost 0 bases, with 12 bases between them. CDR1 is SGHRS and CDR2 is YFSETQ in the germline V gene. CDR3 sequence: CASSSDSASGNTIYF. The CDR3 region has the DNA TGCGCCAGCAGTTCCGACAGTGCCTCTGGAAACACCATATATTTT.

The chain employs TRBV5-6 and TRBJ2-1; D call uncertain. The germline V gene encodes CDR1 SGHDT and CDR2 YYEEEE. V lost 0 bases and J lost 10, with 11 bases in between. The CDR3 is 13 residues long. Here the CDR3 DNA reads TGTGCCAGCAGCTTGGGGGCCTCCCGAGAGCAGTTCTTC. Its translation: CASSLGASREQFF.

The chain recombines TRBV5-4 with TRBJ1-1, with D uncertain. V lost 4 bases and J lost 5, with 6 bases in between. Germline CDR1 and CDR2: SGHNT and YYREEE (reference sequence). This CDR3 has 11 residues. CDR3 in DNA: TGTGCCAGCAGCAAACAAACTGAAGCTTTCTTT. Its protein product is CASSKQTEAFF.

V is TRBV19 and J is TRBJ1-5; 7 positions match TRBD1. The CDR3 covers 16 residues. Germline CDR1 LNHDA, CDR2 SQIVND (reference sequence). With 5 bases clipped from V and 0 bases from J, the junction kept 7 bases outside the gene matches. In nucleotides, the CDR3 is TGTGCCAGTAGTCCAGGGGGGCCGTATAGCAATCAGCCCCAGCATTTT. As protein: CASSPGGPYSNQPQHF.

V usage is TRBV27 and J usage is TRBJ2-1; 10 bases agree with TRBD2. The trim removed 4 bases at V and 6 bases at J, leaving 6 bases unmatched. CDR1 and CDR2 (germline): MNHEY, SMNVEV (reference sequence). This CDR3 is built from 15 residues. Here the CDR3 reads CASSSPSGGPNEQFF. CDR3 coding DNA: TGTGCCAGCAGTTCCCCTAGCGGGGGACCCAATGAGCAGTTCTTC.

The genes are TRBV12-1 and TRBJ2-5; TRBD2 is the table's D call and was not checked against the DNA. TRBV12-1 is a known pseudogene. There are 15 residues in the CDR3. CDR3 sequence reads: CASSFISGLNETQYF. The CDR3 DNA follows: TGTGCCAGCAGCTTTATAAGCGGGCTCAATGAGACCCAGTACTTC.

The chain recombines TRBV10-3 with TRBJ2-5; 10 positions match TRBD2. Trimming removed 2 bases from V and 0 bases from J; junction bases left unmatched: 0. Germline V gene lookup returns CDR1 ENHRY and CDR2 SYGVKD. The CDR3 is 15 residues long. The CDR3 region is CAISEGLADQETQYF. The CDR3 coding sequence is TGTGCCATCAGTGAGGGACTAGCGGACCAAGAGACCCAGTACTTC.

In nucleotides, the CDR3 is TGTGCCAGCAGTGTGGGACAGGTGGGGGAGACCCAGTACTTC. Its protein is CASSVGQVGETQYF. The genes are TRBV25-1 and TRBJ2-5; TRBD1 aligns across 8 bases. Germline assignment: CDR1 MGHDK and CDR2 SYGVNS. V lost 4 bases to trimming and J lost 5 bases; unmatched junction nucleotides: 6. The CDR3 totals 14 residues.

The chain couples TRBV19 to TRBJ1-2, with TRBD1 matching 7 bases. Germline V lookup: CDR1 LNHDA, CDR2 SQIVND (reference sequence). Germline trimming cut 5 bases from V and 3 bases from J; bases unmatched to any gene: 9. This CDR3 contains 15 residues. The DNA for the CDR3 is TGTGCCAGTAGTTTCTCCGGGACAGCCCACTATGGCTACACCTTC. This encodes CASSFSGTAHYGYTF.

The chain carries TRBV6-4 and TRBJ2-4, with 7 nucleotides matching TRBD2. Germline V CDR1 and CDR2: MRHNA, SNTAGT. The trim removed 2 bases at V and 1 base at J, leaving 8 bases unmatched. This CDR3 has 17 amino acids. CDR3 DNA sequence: TGTGCCAGCAGTGACGGGTCCAGCGGGATGGCCAAAAACATTCAGTACTTC. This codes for CASSDGSSGMAKNIQYF.

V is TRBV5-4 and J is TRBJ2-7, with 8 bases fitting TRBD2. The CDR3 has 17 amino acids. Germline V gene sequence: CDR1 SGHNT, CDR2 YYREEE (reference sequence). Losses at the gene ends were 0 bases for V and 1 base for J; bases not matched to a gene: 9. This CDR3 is CASSLVTALAGSYEQYF. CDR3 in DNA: TGTGCCAGCAGCTTGGTAACCGCGCTAGCGGGTTCCTACGAGCAGTACTTC.

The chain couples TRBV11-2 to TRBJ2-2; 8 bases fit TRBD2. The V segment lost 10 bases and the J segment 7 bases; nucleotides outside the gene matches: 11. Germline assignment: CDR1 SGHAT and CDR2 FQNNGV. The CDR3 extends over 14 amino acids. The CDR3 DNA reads TGTGCCACCAGAGAGACGGGGGGGAGCGGGGAGCTGTTTTTT. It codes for CATRETGGSGELFF. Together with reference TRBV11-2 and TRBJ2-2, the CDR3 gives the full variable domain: EAGVAQSPRYKIIEKRQSVAFWCNPISGHATLYWYQQILGQGPKLLIQFQNNGVVDDSQLPKDRFSAERLKGVDSTLKIQPAKLEDSAVYLCATRETGGSGELFFGEGSRLTVL.

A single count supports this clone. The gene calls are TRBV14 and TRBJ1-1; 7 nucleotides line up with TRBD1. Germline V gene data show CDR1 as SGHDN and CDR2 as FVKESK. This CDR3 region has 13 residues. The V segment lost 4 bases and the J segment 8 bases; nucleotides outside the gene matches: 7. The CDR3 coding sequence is TGTGCCAGCAGCCTTACAGGGGCGGGCGAAGCTTTCTTT. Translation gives CASSLTGAGEAFF.

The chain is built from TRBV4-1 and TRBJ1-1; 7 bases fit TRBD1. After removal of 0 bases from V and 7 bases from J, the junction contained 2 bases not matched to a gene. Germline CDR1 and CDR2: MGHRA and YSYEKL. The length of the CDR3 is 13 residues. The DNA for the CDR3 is TGCGCCAGCAGCCAAGATGACAGGGTTGAAGCTTTCTTT. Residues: CASSQDDRVEAFF.